Listed below are T cell receptor beta chains from one sample, sequenced in a study of blood T cell repertoires in COVID-19. Sequenced by immunoSEQ multiplex PCR; TCRdb stores in-frame clones only, minus some. The sample records 150,000 to 200,000 clones, about 72% being singletons. The sample comprised PBMCs or T cells enriched from blood (not recorded which). These receptors all come from a woman in her forties or fifties who had recovered from COVID-19. Both conserved end residues are part of each CDR3. D genes are given only for firm matches. Where a row states a size, it is once, few, many or the class of an expanded clone; other rows omit it.

v_gene	d_gene	j_gene	abundance	CDR3aa	CDR3nt
TRBV19	NA	TRBJ2-3	NA	CASSGLHTQYF	TGTGCCAGTAGCGGGTTACATACGCAGTATTTT
TRBV2	TRBD1	TRBJ1-3	NA	CASRGQGGNTIYF	TGTGCCAGCAGGGGACAGGGAGGCAACACCATATATTTT
TRBV3-1/TRBV3-2	NA	TRBJ2-7	NA	CASSQAVEQYF	TGTGCCAGCAGCCAAGCCGTGGAGCAGTACTTC
TRBV11-3	TRBD1	TRBJ2-1	NA	CASSLDGQGYNEQFF	TGTGCCAGCAGCTTGGACGGACAGGGCTACAATGAGCAGTTCTTC
TRBV9	NA	TRBJ1-2	NA	CASSVAQGRANYGYTF	TGTGCCAGCAGCGTAGCTCAGGGCCGAGCTAACTATGGCTACACCTTC
TRBV19	TRBD1	TRBJ1-5	NA	CASVGQVNQPQHF	TGTGCCAGTGTAGGACAGGTCAATCAGCCCCAGCATTTT
TRBV2	TRBD1	TRBJ1-2	NA	CASSEAVGTVYGYTF	TGTGCCAGCAGTGAAGCAGTTGGGACAGTTTATGGCTACACCTTC
TRBV18	NA	TRBJ1-4	NA	CASSRLAQAEGEKLFF	TGTGCCAGCTCACGCCTTGCTCAGGCGGAGGGGGAAAAACTGTTTTTT
TRBV7-3	NA	TRBJ2-1	NA	CASRPGTERHEQFF	TGTGCCAGCAGGCCCGGGACTGAGCGCCATGAGCAGTTCTTC
TRBV9	NA	TRBJ2-7	once	CASSPTDYSYEQYF	TGTGCCAGCAGCCCAACCGACTACTCCTACGAGCAGTACTTC
TRBV19	TRBD1	TRBJ1-1	NA	CASSIGTANTEAFF	TGTGCCAGTAGTATTGGGACAGCGAACACTGAAGCTTTCTTT
TRBV19	TRBD1	TRBJ2-7	NA	CASSKSGTGAYEQYF	TGTGCCAGTAGTAAGTCCGGGACAGGGGCCTACGAGCAGTACTTC
TRBV18	NA	TRBJ2-7	few	CASSDYNSYEQYF	TGTGCCAGCTCAGACTACAACTCCTACGAGCAGTACTTC
TRBV4-2	TRBD2	TRBJ2-7	NA	CASRLTSGSEQYF	TGTGCCAGCAGATTGACTAGCGGGAGCGAGCAGTACTTC
TRBV28	NA	TRBJ2-3	NA	CASSFDLQGPTDTQYF	TGTGCCAGCAGTTTTGATCTGCAGGGGCCCACAGATACGCAGTATTTT
TRBV2	NA	TRBJ2-1	few	CASSIEGGQFF	TGTGCCAGCAGTATAGAGGGAGGGCAGTTCTTC
TRBV27	TRBD1	TRBJ2-7	NA	CASSLTGTGMSYEQYF	TGTGCCAGCAGTTTAACTGGGACAGGGATGTCCTACGAGCAGTACTTC
TRBV30	NA	TRBJ1-1	NA	CAWTLGGTAFF	TGTGCCTGGACCCTGGGGGGGACAGCTTTCTTT
TRBV6-5	NA	TRBJ1-1	NA	CASSYSRDMEAFF	TGTGCCAGCAGTTACTCGAGGGATATGGAAGCTTTCTTT
TRBV28	NA	TRBJ1-5	NA	CASKYISNQPQHF	TGTGCCAGCAAGTACATAAGCAATCAGCCCCAGCATTTT
TRBV5-1	NA	TRBJ2-1	NA	CASSSMGGSYNEQFF	TGCGCCAGCAGCTCAATGGGGGGCTCCTACAATGAGCAGTTCTTC
TRBV5-1	NA	TRBJ2-3	NA	CASRGAQNTDTQYF	TGCGCCAGCAGGGGGGCCCAAAACACAGATACGCAGTATTTT
TRBV4-2	TRBD2	TRBJ2-7	NA	CASSQLLAGYYEQYF	TGTGCCAGCAGCCAACTACTAGCGGGATACTACGAGCAGTACTTC
TRBV10-3	TRBD1	TRBJ1-2	few	CAISESGQGYGYTF	TGTGCCATCAGTGAGTCGGGACAGGGGTATGGCTACACCTTC
TRBV5-1	NA	TRBJ1-1	NA	CASSLATLQGGVHTEAFF	TGCGCCAGCAGCTTGGCGACTTTGCAGGGTGGAGTGCACACTGAAGCTTTCTTT
TRBV10-3	NA	TRBJ2-7	NA	CAISGEAYYEQYF	TGTGCCATCAGTGGAGAAGCGTACTACGAGCAGTACTTC
TRBV6-5	TRBD2	TRBJ2-5	NA	CASRNTGGETQYF	TGTGCCAGCAGAAACACGGGGGGAGAGACCCAGTACTTC
TRBV28	NA	TRBJ2-7	NA	CASSLDPQQGHEQYF	TGTGCCAGCAGTCTGGACCCCCAACAGGGTCACGAGCAGTACTTC
TRBV15	NA	TRBJ2-1	NA	CATSRDRGYEQFF	TGTGCCACCAGCAGAGACAGGGGATATGAGCAGTTCTTC
TRBV7-8	TRBD1	TRBJ1-2	NA	CASSLARGQALTF	TGTGCCAGCAGCTTAGCTCGGGGACAGGCTTTGACCTTC
TRBV1	NA	TRBJ1-1	NA	CTSSQHMLQDRVVNTEAFF	TGCACCAGCAGCCAACATATGTTGCAGGACAGGGTCGTGAACACTGAAGCTTTCTTT
TRBV5-1	NA	TRBJ2-5	NA	CASSLYRGQETQYF	TGCGCCAGCAGCTTGTACCGGGGGCAAGAGACCCAGTACTTC